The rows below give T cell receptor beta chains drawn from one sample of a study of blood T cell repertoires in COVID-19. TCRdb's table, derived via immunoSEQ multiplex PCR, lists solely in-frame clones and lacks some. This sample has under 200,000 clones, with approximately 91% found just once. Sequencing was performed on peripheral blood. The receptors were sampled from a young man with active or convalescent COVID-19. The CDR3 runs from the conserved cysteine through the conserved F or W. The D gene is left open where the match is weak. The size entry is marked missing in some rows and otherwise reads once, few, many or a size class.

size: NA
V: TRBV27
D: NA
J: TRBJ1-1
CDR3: CASRLAQGGGTEAFF
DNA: TGTGCCAGCAGACTGGCGCAGGGCGGGGGCACTGAAGCTTTCTTT

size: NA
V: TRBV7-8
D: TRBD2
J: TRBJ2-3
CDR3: CASSLILAGGADTQYF
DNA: TGTGCCAGCAGCTTAATCCTAGCGGGGGGGGCAGATACGCAGTATTTT

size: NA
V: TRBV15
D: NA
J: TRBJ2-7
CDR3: CATSRGGAGWYEQYF
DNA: TGTGCCACCAGCAGGGGCGGGGCAGGGTGGTACGAGCAGTACTTC

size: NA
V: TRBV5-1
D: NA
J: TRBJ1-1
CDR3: CASSLAVRQGNTEAFF
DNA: TGCGCCAGCAGCTTGGCCGTAAGGCAGGGGAACACTGAAGCTTTCTTT

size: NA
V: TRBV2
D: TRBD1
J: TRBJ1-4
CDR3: CASSRGGQGNEKLFF
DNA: TGTGCCAGCAGCAGGGGAGGACAGGGTAATGAAAAACTGTTTTTT

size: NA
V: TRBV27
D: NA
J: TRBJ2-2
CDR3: CASSLLQGNTGELFF
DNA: TGTGCCAGCAGTTTACTGCAGGGAAACACCGGGGAGCTGTTTTTT

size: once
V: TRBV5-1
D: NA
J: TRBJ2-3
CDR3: CASSRGGQGADTQYF
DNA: TGCGCCAGCAGCCGGGGGGGACAGGGCGCAGATACGCAGTATTTT

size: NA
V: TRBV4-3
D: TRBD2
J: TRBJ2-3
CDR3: CASSQDRLAGGADTQYF
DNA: TGCGCCAGCAGCCAAGATCGGCTAGCGGGAGGTGCAGATACGCAGTATTTT

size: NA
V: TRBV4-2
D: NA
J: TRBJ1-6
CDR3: CASSQAFAGENNSPLHF
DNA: TGTGCCAGCAGCCAAGCGTTCGCGGGGGAGAATAATTCACCCCTCCACTTT

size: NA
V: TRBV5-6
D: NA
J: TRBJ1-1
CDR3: CASGPLDRNTEAFF
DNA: TGTGCCAGCGGACCACTGGACAGGAACACTGAAGCTTTCTTT

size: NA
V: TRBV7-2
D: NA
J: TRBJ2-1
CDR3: CASSLETSREQFF
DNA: TGTGCCAGCAGCTTGGAGACCTCGCGTGAGCAGTTCTTC

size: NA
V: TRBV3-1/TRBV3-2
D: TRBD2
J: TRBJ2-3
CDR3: CASSQEWTSGISRAQYF
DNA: TGTGCCAGCAGCCAAGAATGGACTAGCGGGATTTCAAGGGCGCAGTATTTT

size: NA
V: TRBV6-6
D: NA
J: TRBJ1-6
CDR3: CASSPQLVEELGSPLHF
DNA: TGTGCCAGCAGTCCCCAACTTGTTGAGGAACTAGGTTCACCCCTCCACTTT

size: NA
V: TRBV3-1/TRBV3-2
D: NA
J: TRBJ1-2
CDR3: CASSPRGSNYGYTF
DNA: TGTGCCAGCAGCCCGAGGGGGTCTAACTATGGCTACACCTTC

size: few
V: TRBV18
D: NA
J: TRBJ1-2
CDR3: CASSPIEGGGGYTF
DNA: TGTGCCAGCTCCCCAATTGAGGGAGGAGGTGGCTACACCTTC

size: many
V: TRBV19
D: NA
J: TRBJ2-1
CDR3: CASSTTGTYNGNEQFF
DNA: TGTGCCAGTAGTACGACCGGGACATATAACGGCAATGAGCAGTTCTTC

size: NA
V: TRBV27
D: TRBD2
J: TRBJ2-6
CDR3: CASSLGSGSTGANVLTF
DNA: TGTGCCAGCAGTTTAGGTAGCGGGAGCACTGGGGCCAACGTCCTGACTTTC

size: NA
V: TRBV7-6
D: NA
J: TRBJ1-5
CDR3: CASSTAQGEPQHF
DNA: TGTGCCAGCAGCACCGCCCAGGGTGAGCCCCAGCATTTT

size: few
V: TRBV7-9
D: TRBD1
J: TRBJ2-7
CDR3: CASSQGQGAIYEQYF
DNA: TGTGCCAGCAGCCAAGGACAGGGGGCTATCTACGAGCAGTACTTC